These 7 T cell receptor beta chains originate from one sample sequenced in a study of cytomegalovirus exposure and HLA in healthy donors. The PCR ran on 60 Vbeta and 13 Jbeta primers. The repertoire was sequenced with immunoSEQ multiplex PCR; TCRdb's copy has only in-frame clones and lacks some. The sample lists under 55,000 clones; about 78% were seen once. Material: PBMCs. These receptors came from a woman in her thirties in good health and CMV-seronegative.

This clone has more than one count but fewer than ten. The rearrangement uses TRBV14 and TRBJ2-3; TRBD2 aligns across 7 bases. V shed 0 bases and J 3 bases; nucleotides not matched to a gene: 9. This CDR3 is 17 amino acids long. CDR1 and CDR2 (germline): SGHDN, FVKESK. In nucleotides, the CDR3 is TGTGCCAGCAGCCAAGATTCTCCCGGGGAGGGAACAGATACGCAGTATTTT. The encoded protein is CASSQDSPGEGTDTQYF.

The V call is TRBV5-1, the J call TRBJ2-1; TRBD1 matches 10 bases. The CDR3 runs 15 residues. Trimming removed 7 bases from V and 6 bases from J; junction bases left unmatched: 10. Germline V lookup: CDR1 SGHRS, CDR2 YFSETQ. CDR3 bases: TGCGCCAGCGGACAGGGGACAGGGGTCAGCAATGAGCAGTTCTTC. As protein: CASGQGTGVSNEQFF.

This chain joins TRBV6-1 and TRBJ2-7, with TRBD1 matching over 8 bases. Germline trimming cut 1 base from V and 5 bases from J; bases unmatched to any gene: 7. The CDR3 is made up of 15 amino acids. CDR1 and CDR2 from the germline V gene are MNHNS and SASEGT. The CDR3: CASSEGIRGRDEQYF. The CDR3 coding sequence is TGTGCCAGCAGTGAAGGTATCAGGGGGCGAGACGAGCAGTACTTC.

The chain links TRBV30 to TRBJ1-3, with D maybe TRBD1 (5 bases). Trimming pared 1 base from V and 2 bases from J, leaving 9 bases between. The CDR3 totals 14 residues. CDR1 GTSNPN and CDR2 SVGIG come from the germline V gene (reference sequence). As DNA, the CDR3 is TGTGCCTGGAGTGCGGGCAGGGCTGGAAACACCATATATTTT. Its protein product is CAWSAGRAGNTIYF. Full variable domain (rest looked up from reference TRBV30 and TRBJ1-3): SQTIHQWPATLVQPVGSPLSLECTVEGTSNPNLYWYRQAAGRGLQLLFYSVGIGQISSEVPQNLSASRPQDRQFILSSKKLLLSDSGFYLCAWSAGRAGNTIYFGEGSWLTVV.

The chain employs TRBV5-6 and TRBJ1-2; TRBD1 aligns across 8 bases. V lost 7 bases, J lost 0 bases, and 11 bases stayed unmatched. CDR3 size: 16 residues. The germline CDR1 and CDR2 sequences are SGHDT and YYEEEE. CDR3 DNA: TGTGCCAGCGGGCCAGACAGGGGCCAAGCTAACTATGGCTACACCTTC. This sequence encodes CASGPDRGQANYGYTF.

CDR3 sequence reads: CAWSVIVAYEQYF. CDR3 DNA sequence: TGTGCCTGGAGTGTAATTGTCGCCTACGAGCAGTACTTC. V is TRBV30 and J is TRBJ2-7; no clear D gene. Germline V CDR1 and CDR2: GTSNPN, SVGIG (reference sequence). This CDR3 contains 13 residues. The ends were cut back, 0 bases at V and 2 bases at J, with 8 bases in the middle.

DNA of the CDR3: TGTGCCAGCAGTGACAGGGGAACCGATAGCACAGATACGCAGTATTTT. It translates to CASSDRGTDSTDTQYF. The chain combines TRBV6-4 with TRBJ2-3; D is perhaps TRBD1 (5 bases). V lost 2 bases and J lost 0, with 12 bases in between. Germline V gene lookup returns CDR1 MRHNA and CDR2 SNTAGT. The CDR3 extends over 16 amino acids.